What follows are 17 T cell receptor beta chains derived from one specimen sequenced in a study of blood T cell repertoires in COVID-19. Assay: immunoSEQ multiplex PCR; the TCRdb copy retains only in-frame clones and omits some. Here the sample spans about 150,000 clones, over 70% being singletons. The sequencing sample was made of peripheral blood. The receptors were gathered from a man aged 50 or older with active COVID-19.

V and J are TRBV6-6 and TRBJ1-2; 8 bases map to TRBD1. Germline lookup yields CDR1 MNHNY and CDR2 SVGAGI (reference sequence). Losses at the gene ends were 2 bases for V and 3 bases for J; bases not matched to a gene: 8. The length of the CDR3 is 16 residues. CDR3 coding DNA: TGTGCCAGCAGTTACCCTAGTGGGACAGGCGACTATGGCTACACCTTC. As protein: CASSYPSGTGDYGYTF.

J is TRBJ1-1 and V is TRBV9; D is ambiguous. Germline CDR1 reads SGDLS; CDR2 reads YYNGEE. The CDR3 contains 17 residues. V dropped 3 bases and J dropped 4 bases, with 22 bases sitting between them. CDR3 protein: CASSEFGELFLGTEAFF. The CDR3 region has the DNA TGTGCCAGCAGCGAGTTCGGGGAACTATTTTTGGGCACTGAAGCTTTCTTT.

The chain carries TRBV7-2 and TRBJ2-3; the match to TRBD2 covers 7 bases. The trim removed 3 bases at V and 5 bases at J, leaving 2 bases unmatched. Germline V CDR1 and CDR2: SGHTA, FQGNSA. This CDR3 is 13 amino acids long. In nucleotides, the CDR3 is TGTGCCAGCAGCTTGCAGCGGGGAGATACGCAGTATTTT. This encodes CASSLQRGDTQYF. Full variable domain (remainder filled in from reference TRBV7-2 and TRBJ2-3): GAGVSQSPSNKVTEKGKDVELRCDPISGHTALYWYRQSLGQGLEFLIYFQGNSAPDKSGLPSDRFSAERTGGSVSTLTIQRTQQEDSAVYLCASSLQRGDTQYFGPGTRLTVL.

The sample holds a few counts of this clone. The chain links TRBV20-1 to TRBJ2-3; 10 bases fit TRBD2. Germline lookup yields CDR1 DFQATT and CDR2 SNEGSKA (reference sequence). J was trimmed by 5 bases and V by 3 bases; bases with no gene match: 8. This CDR3 has 15 amino acids. CDR3 loop: CSASSGGLLLDTQYF. Written as DNA, the CDR3 is TGCAGTGCTAGTAGCGGGGGGCTTCTCTTAGATACGCAGTATTTT.

This chain connects TRBV5-6 to TRBJ2-7; no firm D call. The length of the CDR3 is 14 residues. CDR1 is SGHDT, CDR2 YYEEEE, per germline. Deletions cut 2 bases from V and 5 bases from J, with 14 bases between. CDR3 residues: CASSFPPSADEQYF. As DNA, the CDR3 is TGTGCCAGCAGCTTCCCGCCGTCGGCGGACGAGCAGTACTTC.

V usage is TRBV19 and J usage is TRBJ1-1; D remains ambiguous. The germline CDR1 and CDR2 sequences are LNHDA and SQIVND (reference sequence). Trimming removed 7 bases at V and 2 bases at J, with 11 bases between. The CDR3 extends over 13 amino acids. The CDR3 is CASTNRQNTEAFF. The CDR3 DNA reads as TGTGCCAGTACCAACCGACAAAACACTGAAGCTTTCTTT.

The chain is built from TRBV12-5 and TRBJ1-4, with D perhaps TRBD1 (5 bases). V was trimmed by 4 bases and J by 4 bases, leaving 13 bases between them. Per the germline V gene, CDR1 is LGHNT and CDR2 is FRNRAP. This CDR3 has 15 amino acids. CDR3 amino acids: CASGSDDSYNEKLFF. CDR3 sequence (DNA): TGTGCTAGTGGTTCCGACGACAGCTATAATGAAAAACTGTTTTTT.

The V gene is TRBV5-5, the J gene TRBJ2-5, with a weak D call TRBD2 (6 bases). CDR1 and CDR2 from the germline V gene are SGHKS and YYEKEE (reference sequence). This CDR3 region has 16 residues. Trimming pared 0 bases from V and 1 base from J, leaving 13 bases between. The CDR3 DNA sequence: TGTGCCAGCAGCTTGGAGGTCATAGCGGTCCAAGAGACCCAGTACTTC. Amino acid sequence: CASSLEVIAVQETQYF.

This chain links TRBV2 with TRBJ1-4, with D possibly being TRBD1 (6 bases). From germline, CDR1 is SNHLY and CDR2 FYNNEI. V lost 0 bases, J lost 8 bases, and 19 bases lay in between. The length of the CDR3 is 17 residues. CDR3 in DNA: TGTGCCAGCAGTGAAGCGGAAGGGACAATGAGGGGGGAAAAACTGTTTTTT. Encoded protein: CASSEAEGTMRGEKLFF.

The V gene is TRBV5-1, the J gene TRBJ2-5; D is ambiguous. The CDR3 runs to 12 residues. CDR1 and CDR2 from the germline V gene are SGHRS and YFSETQ. V was shortened by 6 bases and J by 9 bases, with 15 bases between the two germline ends. The CDR3 sequence is CASTIGVSAQYF. The DNA of the CDR3 is TGCGCCAGCACGATTGGAGTTTCGGCCCAGTACTTC.

The genes are TRBV9 and TRBJ1-6; TRBD1 matches 7 bases. The germline V gene has CDR1 SGDLS and CDR2 YYNGEE. The CDR3 spans 15 residues. The V and J ends lost 0 bases and 7 bases, in that order; junction bases with no gene match: 4. CDR3 sequence reads: CASSVGGTANSPLHF. The CDR3 nucleotides read TGTGCCAGCAGCGTAGGAGGGACAGCGAATTCACCCCTCCACTTT.

This clone was seen once. The gene calls are TRBV6-5 and TRBJ1-2; 9 positions agree with TRBD1. This CDR3 is built from 14 residues. With 6 bases clipped from V and 4 bases from J, the junction kept 6 bases outside the gene matches. Germline CDR1 and CDR2: MNHEY and SVGAGI. The CDR3 DNA reads TGTGCCAGCAGCCAGACAGGGGGGGGCTATGGCTACACCTTC. It yields the protein CASSQTGGGYGYTF.

The chain recombines TRBV9 with TRBJ2-1; TRBD2 agrees at 7 bases. The CDR3 runs 12 residues. The germline V gene encodes CDR1 SGDLS and CDR2 YYNGEE. Trimming took 3 bases from V and 8 from J; bases not matched to a gene: 2. The CDR3 spells CASSETSHEQFF. In nucleotides, the CDR3 is TGTGCCAGCAGCGAGACTAGCCATGAGCAGTTCTTC.

The chain couples TRBV28 to TRBJ1-5; D might be TRBD1 (5 bases). V lost 8 bases to trimming and J lost 7 bases, with 12 bases between them. This CDR3 contains 12 residues. CDR1 and CDR2 (germline): MDHEN, SYDVKM. CDR3 region: CASLIQGQPQHF. CDR3 DNA: TGTGCCAGCCTTATTCAGGGACAGCCCCAGCATTTT.

The chain joins TRBV6-2 or TRBV6-3 to TRBJ1-2; D might be TRBD1 (6 bases). V was cut by 2 bases and J by 6 bases, with 10 bases left in between. This CDR3 contains 13 residues. Germline CDR1 is MNHEY and CDR2 is SVGEGT. The CDR3 spells CASSYPRGDGYTF. CDR3 nucleotides: TGTGCCAGCAGTTACCCCAGGGGAGATGGCTACACCTTC.

The CDR3 sequence: CASSLGGSATNEKLFF. The CDR3 DNA follows: TGTGCCAGCAGCTTGGGCGGCAGTGCAACTAATGAAAAACTGTTTTTT. V is TRBV5-4 and J is TRBJ1-4; D ambiguous. The V end lost 0 bases, the J end lost 0 bases, and 9 bases lay between the germline ends. CDR3 length: 16 residues. Germline CDR1 SGHNT, CDR2 YYREEE (reference sequence).

The V gene is TRBV6-5, the J gene TRBJ1-4; no clear D. Germline assignment: CDR1 MNHEY and CDR2 SVGAGI. The CDR3 has 15 amino acids. V was trimmed by 6 bases and J by 6 bases, leaving 17 bases between them. The CDR3 loop reads CASSRVWIGDEKLFF. CDR3 DNA sequence: TGTGCCAGCAGCCGGGTGTGGATCGGGGATGAAAAACTGTTTTTT.